These 14 T cell receptor beta chains were all obtained from the same sample, sequenced in a study of blood T cell repertoires in COVID-19. Measured with immunoSEQ multiplex PCR; TCRdb has only the in-frame clones, and not every one. The sample yields around 92,000 clones, approximately 79% seen once. The material sequenced was peripheral blood. These receptor sequences come from an older man with COVID-19, enrolled during active disease.

This chain connects TRBV28 to TRBJ2-5; 8 nucleotides match TRBD2. This CDR3 has 15 amino acids. The V segment lost 8 bases and the J segment 5 bases; nucleotides outside the gene matches: 13. The germline V gene has CDR1 MDHEN and CDR2 SYDVKM. This CDR3 is CASSPREGGRETQYF. The CDR3 DNA reads as TGTGCCAGCTCACCCCGGGAGGGGGGACGGGAGACCCAGTACTTC.

This chain uses TRBV4-2 with TRBJ2-2; tentative D call: TRBD1 (6 bases). The CDR3 loop spans 15 amino acids. Looked up from germline, CDR1 is LGHNA and CDR2 is YNFKEQ. The germline V and J ends were trimmed by 0 bases and 4 bases, with 9 bases remaining between them. CDR3 in amino acids: CASSQEGGVTGELFF. CDR3 nucleotide sequence: TGTGCCAGCAGCCAAGAAGGGGGAGTCACCGGGGAGCTGTTTTTT.

This clone was detected a few times. This sequence joins TRBV6-6 and TRBJ1-1, with TRBD1 matching over 7 bases. Looked up from germline, CDR1 is MNHNY and CDR2 is SVGAGI (reference sequence). The V segment lost 5 bases and the J segment 0 bases; nucleotides outside the gene matches: 6. The CDR3 covers 15 residues. CDR3 DNA: TGTGCCAGCAGTCGGGACAGCAGCATGAACACTGAAGCTTTCTTT. It codes for CASSRDSSMNTEAFF.

This clone was detected a few times. The gene calls are TRBV30 and TRBJ2-3; 8 bases agree with TRBD2. J was trimmed by 4 bases and V by 1 base; bases with no gene match: 1. The CDR3 runs 13 residues. The germline V gene encodes CDR1 GTSNPN and CDR2 SVGIG (reference sequence). Here the CDR3 DNA reads TGTGCCTGGAGTGACGGGAGGGCAGATACGCAGTATTTT. Translated: CAWSDGRADTQYF. Supplemented by reference TRBV30 and TRBJ2-3, the full variable domain reads SQTIHQWPATLVQPVGSPLSLECTVEGTSNPNLYWYRQAAGRGLQLLFYSVGIGQISSEVPQNLSASRPQDRQFILSSKKLLLSDSGFYLCAWSDGRADTQYFGPGTRLTVL.

V is TRBV10-1 and J is TRBJ2-3; D might be TRBD2 (6 bases). Trimming pared 10 bases from V and 1 base from J, leaving 15 bases between. This CDR3 contains 14 residues. The germline V gene encodes CDR1 WNHNN and CDR2 SYGVQD (reference sequence). The CDR3 loop reads CATFRGTRTDTQYF. CDR3 coding DNA: TGCGCCACCTTCCGGGGGACCCGCACAGATACGCAGTATTTT.

In this sample, this clone turned up a few times. The V gene is TRBV28, the J gene TRBJ1-2; TRBD1 aligns across 9 bases. This CDR3 has 14 residues. Per the germline V gene, CDR1 is MDHEN and CDR2 is SYDVKM. With 4 bases clipped from V and 4 bases from J, the junction kept 4 bases outside the gene matches. This chain's CDR3 is CASSSGQGSYGYTF. In DNA form, the CDR3 reads TGTGCCAGCAGTTCTGGACAGGGGAGCTATGGCTACACCTTC.

The rearrangement uses TRBV6-6 and TRBJ2-1; D gene uncertain. The length of the CDR3 is 11 residues. CDR1 MNHNY and CDR2 SVGAGI come from the germline V gene (reference sequence). Trimming removed 5 bases from V and 4 bases from J, with 3 bases in between. CDR3 residues: CASSVYNEQFF. CDR3 nucleotides: TGTGCCAGCAGTGTATACAATGAGCAGTTCTTC.

The rearrangement joins TRBV7-2 to TRBJ2-1; D uncertain. V was trimmed by 2 bases and J by 2 bases, leaving 10 bases between them. Germline-derived CDR1 and CDR2 are SGHTA and FQGNSA. This CDR3 contains 15 residues. CDR3 protein: CASSLSLFAYNEQFF. The DNA of the CDR3 is TGTGCCAGCAGCTTATCACTCTTCGCCTACAATGAGCAGTTCTTC.

The chain couples TRBV24-1 to TRBJ2-5, with 11 positions matching TRBD1. The CDR3 consists of 13 residues. Germline V gene data show CDR1 as KGHDR and CDR2 as SFDVKD. V lost 6 bases to trimming and J lost 8 bases; unmatched junction nucleotides: 4. CDR3 DNA: TGTGCCACCAGTCGGGACAGGGGGTTTACCCAGTACTTC. Translation: CATSRDRGFTQYF.

This chain uses TRBV11-3 with TRBJ2-2, with TRBD2 as a possible D gene (5 bases). Germline V lookup: CDR1 SGHNT, CDR2 YENEEA. V was clipped by 5 bases and J by 1 base, with 11 bases between them. The CDR3 length is 15 residues. CDR3 in DNA: TGTGCCAGCAGCCGCGGAGGAGTGAACACCGGGGAGCTGTTTTTT. It codes for CASSRGGVNTGELFF.

The chain combines TRBV12-5 with TRBJ1-2; D remains unclear. The germline V gene encodes CDR1 LGHNT and CDR2 FRNRAP. There are 11 residues in the CDR3. The V and J ends lost 4 bases and 5 bases respectively, with 5 bases between them. The CDR3 region has the DNA TGTGCTAGTGGTTCCGGTTATGGCTACACCTTC. This gives the protein CASGSGYGYTF. Looking up the rest from reference TRBV12-5 and TRBJ1-2 gives the full variable domain: DARVTQTPRHKVTEMGQEVTMRCQPILGHNTVFWYRQTMMQGLELLAYFRNRAPLDDSGMPKDRFSAEMPDATLATLKIQPSEPRDSAVYFCASGSGYGYTFGSGTRLTVV.

This clone was counted only a few times. The chain couples TRBV5-1 to TRBJ2-7; tentatively, D is TRBD2 (6 bases). The V and J ends lost 4 bases and 6 bases respectively, with 14 bases between them. The CDR3 runs 13 residues. CDR1 and CDR2 (germline): SGHRS, YFSETQ. This chain's CDR3 is CASSGGIAGEQYF. Here the CDR3 DNA reads TGCGCCAGCAGCGGGGGGATTGCCGGCGAGCAGTACTTC.

The chain is built from TRBV5-6 and TRBJ2-7; 9 bases map to TRBD2. CDR1 is SGHDT and CDR2 is YYEEEE in the germline V gene. This CDR3 spans 16 amino acids. J gave up 5 bases and V 5 bases, and 14 bases lay outside the gene matches. CDR3 loop: CASRPSGAGGRNEQYF. In DNA, the CDR3 is TGTGCCAGCAGGCCATCCGGAGCGGGAGGCAGGAACGAGCAGTACTTC.

The J gene is TRBJ1-6, the V gene TRBV10-3; 7 bases fit TRBD1. The ends lost 10 bases at V and 7 bases at J; junction bases unmatched: 16. The CDR3 extends over 16 amino acids. Germline V gives CDR1 ENHRY, CDR2 SYGVKD. The DNA of the CDR3 is TGTGCCACACAGGGGCTGAAACCCGGGGCGAATTCACCCCTCCACTTT. Translating it yields CATQGLKPGANSPLHF.